Each of the 14 T cell receptor beta chains below was sequenced from the same sample in a study of blood T cell repertoires in COVID-19. Using immunoSEQ multiplex PCR, the repertoire was profiled, and TCRdb retains in-frame clones only, with some absent. The table has around 97,000 clones, roughly 85% seen once. Sequenced: peripheral blood. The receptors stem from a man aged 50 to 60 in a cohort sampled during active COVID-19.

The V gene is TRBV6-5, the J gene TRBJ2-5; possibly TRBD1 for D (6 bases). Per the germline V gene, CDR1 is MNHEY and CDR2 is SVGAGI. The CDR3 totals 14 residues. The V gene lost 7 bases and the J gene lost 9 bases, with 21 bases spanning the gap. CDR3 DNA sequence: TGTGCCAGCAAAAAAGTTACCCGGTCAGGGGCCCAGTACTTC. Translation gives CASKKVTRSGAQYF.

This chain connects TRBV15 to TRBJ2-3; 8 nucleotides align to TRBD2. The J segment lost 3 bases and the V segment lost 0 bases, leaving 2 bases of the junction unmatched. The V gene's germline CDR1 is LNHNV and CDR2 YYDKDF (reference sequence). This CDR3 is 15 amino acids long. CDR3 nucleotides: TGTGCCACCAGCAGAGATCCGGGGGGGACAGATACGCAGTATTTT. Translation gives CATSRDPGGTDTQYF.

The chain joins TRBV5-1 to TRBJ2-5, with TRBD2 matching 8 bases. This CDR3 spans 16 amino acids. Per germline, CDR1 SGHRS and CDR2 YFSETQ. Trimming at V came to 4 bases and at J to 2 bases, leaving 10 bases not matched to a gene. The CDR3 nucleotides read TGCGCCAGCAGCACCGGTTTAGCGGGGAAACAAGAGACCCAGTACTTC. Protein sequence: CASSTGLAGKQETQYF.

The gene calls are TRBV6-5 and TRBJ2-3; 12 nucleotides match TRBD1. Trimming removed 2 bases from V and 5 bases from J; junction bases left unmatched: 2. This CDR3 is 15 amino acids long. Germline V CDR1 and CDR2: MNHEY, SVGAGI. The CDR3 region is CASSYRDRGQDTQYF. The CDR3 DNA sequence: TGTGCCAGCAGTTACAGGGACAGGGGGCAAGATACGCAGTATTTT.

This clone came up once. The chain couples TRBV11-3 to TRBJ1-1; tentative D call: TRBD1 (6 bases). Trimming took 5 bases from V and 1 from J, leaving 14 bases between them. The CDR3 has 15 amino acids. Germline lookup yields CDR1 SGHNT and CDR2 YENEEA. CDR3 sequence (DNA): TGTGCCAGCAGCCCACAGGGTTTTGGGAACACTGAAGCTTTCTTT. Protein sequence: CASSPQGFGNTEAFF.

The V and J genes are TRBV18 and TRBJ1-2; D uncertain. The V end was cut by 0 bases, the J end by 1 base, with 6 bases between. Germline loops: CDR1 KGHSH, CDR2 LQKENI. The CDR3 covers 14 residues. This CDR3 is CASSPPRINYGYTF. CDR3 sequence (DNA): TGTGCCAGCTCACCACCGAGGATTAACTATGGCTACACCTTC.

This chain links TRBV5-3 with TRBJ1-1; 8 bases match TRBD1. TRBV5-3 is classed as an ORF, of uncertain function. V shed 1 base and J 5 bases; nucleotides not matched to a gene: 10. The CDR3 has 16 residues. The CDR3 bases are TGTGCCAGAAGCTTGATACAGGACAGGGATTTGACTGAAGCTTTCTTT. Protein sequence: CARSLIQDRDLTEAFF.

The chain combines TRBV7-8 with TRBJ2-3; 7 bases align to TRBD1. CDR3 length: 14 amino acids. V shed 5 bases, J shed 4 bases, and the junction held 6 bases outside the gene matches. Looked up from germline, CDR1 is SGHVS and CDR2 is FQNEAQ. The CDR3: CASSRDRAADTQYF. Written as DNA, the CDR3 is TGTGCCAGCAGCCGCGACAGGGCGGCAGATACGCAGTATTTT.

This clone was recorded only once. CDR3 residues: CASSADLRETDTQYF. The CDR3 DNA reads TGCGCCAGCAGCGCGGACTTGAGGGAAACAGATACGCAGTATTTT. The chain joins TRBV5-1 to TRBJ2-3; maybe TRBD2 (5 bases). Trimming pared 4 bases from V and 3 bases from J, leaving 15 bases between. Per germline, CDR1 SGHRS and CDR2 YFSETQ. This CDR3 has 15 residues. Complete variable domain (other parts from reference TRBV5-1 and TRBJ2-3): KAGVTQTPRYLIKTRGQQVTLSCSPISGHRSVSWYQQTPGQGLQFLFEYFSETQRNKGNFPGRFSGRQFSNSRSEMNVSTLELGDSALYLCASSADLRETDTQYFGPGTRLTVL.

This rearrangement joins TRBV7-3 to TRBJ2-2; TRBD1 aligns across 9 bases. The germline CDR1 and CDR2 sequences are SGHTA and FQGTGA. V gave up 2 bases and J gave up 2 bases; unmatched junction bases: 9. The CDR3 is made up of 18 amino acids. CDR3 bases: TGTGCCAGCAGCTTATCCGGGACAGGGTCCGTAAACACCGGGGAGCTGTTTTTT. Its protein is CASSLSGTGSVNTGELFF.

This chain connects TRBV6-5 to TRBJ1-4, with 10 bases matching TRBD1. Germline V gene sequence: CDR1 MNHEY, CDR2 SVGAGI. The CDR3 contains 16 residues. J gave up 8 bases and V 0 bases, and 6 bases lay outside the gene matches. The CDR3 DNA follows: TGTGCCAGCAGTTACTCCCGGACAGGGGGAGGAGAAAAACTGTTTTTT. Its translation is CASSYSRTGGGEKLFF.

V gene TRBV6-1 combines with J gene TRBJ1-1; TRBD1 matches 7 bases. Germline V lookup: CDR1 MNHNS, CDR2 SASEGT. Trimming took 4 bases from V and 1 from J; bases not matched to a gene: 9. The CDR3 is made up of 16 amino acids. For the CDR3, the DNA is TGTGCCAGCAGTGTCGGCTCGGACAGGCCGAACACTGAAGCTTTCTTT. It is translated as CASSVGSDRPNTEAFF.

The chain uses TRBV5-1 and TRBJ2-1, with D possibly matching TRBD1 (7 bases). There are 14 residues in the CDR3. Germline loops: CDR1 SGHRS, CDR2 YFSETQ. V was shortened by 4 bases and J by 7 bases, with 15 bases between the two germline ends. CDR3 DNA sequence: TGCGCCAGCAGCCGGGACAGCGGGTGGAATGAGCAGTTCTTC. This gives the protein CASSRDSGWNEQFF.

The chain employs TRBV5-1 and TRBJ2-3; possible D gene TRBD2, 7 bases. V lost 6 bases and J 6 bases, leaving 23 bases between the germline ends. Germline V gives CDR1 SGHRS, CDR2 YFSETQ. The CDR3 contains 16 residues. The CDR3 bases are TGCGCCAGCAAGAGGATTTCCGCGGGGGCGGGGGATACGCAGTATTTT. Translation gives CASKRISAGAGDTQYF.